The sample holds a few counts of the clone carrying this TCR beta chain. The data belong to a study of CD8+ T cells in alopecia areata. Following RNA extraction, reverse transcription yielded cDNA that acted as the sequencing template. The protocol was immunoSEQ multiplex PCR, while the TCRdb copy is restricted to in-frame clones and leaves out a portion. The repertoire has 200,000 to 250,000 clones, less than 45% of them found once; the top ten carry roughly 0.5%. Treatment: oral pan-JAK inhibitor, 5-10 mg twice daily. It was from alopecia areata patients that lesional scalp punch biopsies and peripheral blood were collected. Trimming removed 6 bases at V and 4 bases at J, with 24 bases between. CDR1 is MNHEY, CDR2 SMNVEV, per germline (reference sequence). The CDR3 has 17 residues.

The sample here was CD4+ T cells sorted from blood, taken at roughly week 30, from a patient treated with tofacitinib. The chain uses TRBV27 and TRBJ1-1, with D perhaps TRBD1 (5 bases). The source is a human donor with alopecia areata. The CDR3 bases are TGTGCCAGCAGCCCCCTCGCGGCTGTGGGCAGGGCCACTGAAGCTTTCTTT. Amino acids: CASSPLAAVGRATEAFF.